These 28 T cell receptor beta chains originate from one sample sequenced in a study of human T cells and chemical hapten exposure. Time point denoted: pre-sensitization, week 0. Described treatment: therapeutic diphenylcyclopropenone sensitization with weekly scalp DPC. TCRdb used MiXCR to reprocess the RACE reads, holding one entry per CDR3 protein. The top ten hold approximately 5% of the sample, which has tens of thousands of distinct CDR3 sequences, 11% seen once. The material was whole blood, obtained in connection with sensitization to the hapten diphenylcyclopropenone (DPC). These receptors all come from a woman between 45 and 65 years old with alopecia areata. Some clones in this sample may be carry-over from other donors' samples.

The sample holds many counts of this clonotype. CDR3 amino acids: CSVATGAGETQYF. The CDR3 DNA is TGCAGCGTCGCCACAGGGGCGGGGGAGACCCAGTACTTC. The V gene is TRBV29-1, the J gene TRBJ2-5; D may be TRBD1 (7 bases). V was pared by 6 bases and J by 5 bases, with 16 bases between. The CDR3 runs to 13 residues. The germline V gene has CDR1 SQVTM and CDR2 ANQGSEA. The variable domain in full, with the rest retrieved from reference TRBV29-1 and TRBJ2-5, is SAVISQKPSRDICQRGTSLTIQCQVDSQVTMMFWYRQQPGQSLTLIATANQGSEATYESGFVIDKFPISRPNLTFSTLTVSNMSPEDSSIYLCSVATGAGETQYFGPGTRLLVL.

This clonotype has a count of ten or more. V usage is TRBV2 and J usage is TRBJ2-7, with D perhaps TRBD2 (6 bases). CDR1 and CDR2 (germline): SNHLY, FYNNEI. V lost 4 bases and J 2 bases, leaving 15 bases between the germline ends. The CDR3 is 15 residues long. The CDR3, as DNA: TGTGCCAGCAGTGTCGTGGCAGCGGGCCCCTACGAGCAGTACTTC. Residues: CASSVVAAGPYEQYF.

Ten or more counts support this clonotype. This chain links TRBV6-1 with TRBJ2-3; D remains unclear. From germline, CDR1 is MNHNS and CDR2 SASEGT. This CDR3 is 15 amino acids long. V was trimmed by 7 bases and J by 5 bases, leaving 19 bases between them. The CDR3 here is CASNRGSTSRDTQYF. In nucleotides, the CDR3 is TGTGCCAGCAACCGTGGCTCCACGTCCAGAGATACGCAGTATTTT.

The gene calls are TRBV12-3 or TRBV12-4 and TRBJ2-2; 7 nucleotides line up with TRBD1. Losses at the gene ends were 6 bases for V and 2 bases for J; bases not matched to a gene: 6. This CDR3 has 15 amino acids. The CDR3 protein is CASRPQGTNTGELFF. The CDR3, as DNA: TGTGCCAGCAGGCCACAGGGGACCAACACCGGGGAGCTGTTTTTT.

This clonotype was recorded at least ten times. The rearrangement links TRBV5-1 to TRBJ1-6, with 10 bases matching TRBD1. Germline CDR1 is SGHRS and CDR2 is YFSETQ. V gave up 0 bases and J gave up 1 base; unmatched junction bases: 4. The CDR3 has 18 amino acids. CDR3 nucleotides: TGCGCCAGCAGCTTGGCCCCGGACAGGGGGTCCTATAATTCACCCCTCCACTTT. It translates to CASSLAPDRGSYNSPLHF.

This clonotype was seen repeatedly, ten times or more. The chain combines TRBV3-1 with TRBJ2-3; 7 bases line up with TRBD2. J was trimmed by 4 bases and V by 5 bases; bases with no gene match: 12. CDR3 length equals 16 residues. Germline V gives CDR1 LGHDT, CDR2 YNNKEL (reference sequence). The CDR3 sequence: CASSSGLVGSSDTQYF. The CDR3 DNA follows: TGTGCCAGCAGCTCCGGACTAGTCGGTAGTTCAGATACGCAGTATTTT.

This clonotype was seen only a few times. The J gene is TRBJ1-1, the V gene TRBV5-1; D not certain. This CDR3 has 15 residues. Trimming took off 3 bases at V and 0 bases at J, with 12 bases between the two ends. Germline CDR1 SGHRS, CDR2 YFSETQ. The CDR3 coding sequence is TGCGCCAGCAGCTCTCGGCCAGCTATGAACACTGAAGCTTTCTTT. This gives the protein CASSSRPAMNTEAFF.

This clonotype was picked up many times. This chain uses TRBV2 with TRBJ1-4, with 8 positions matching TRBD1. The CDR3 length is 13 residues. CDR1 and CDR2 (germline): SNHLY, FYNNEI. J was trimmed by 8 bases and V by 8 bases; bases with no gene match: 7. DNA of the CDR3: TGTGCCAGCTGGACAGGGTTCGGGGAAAAACTGTTTTTT. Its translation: CASWTGFGEKLFF. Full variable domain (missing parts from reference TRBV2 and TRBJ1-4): EPEVTQTPSHQVTQMGQEVILRCVPISNHLYFYWYRQILGQKVEFLVSFYNNEISEKSEIFDDQFSVERPDGSNFTLKIRSTKLEDSAMYFCASWTGFGEKLFFGSGTQLSVL.

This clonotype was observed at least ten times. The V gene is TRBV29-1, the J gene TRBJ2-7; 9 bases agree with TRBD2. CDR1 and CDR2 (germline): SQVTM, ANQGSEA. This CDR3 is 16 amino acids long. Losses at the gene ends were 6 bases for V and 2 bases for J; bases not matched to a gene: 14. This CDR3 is CSVQGVAGEGTYEQYF. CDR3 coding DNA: TGCAGCGTGCAAGGGGTAGCGGGAGAGGGTACCTACGAGCAGTACTTC.

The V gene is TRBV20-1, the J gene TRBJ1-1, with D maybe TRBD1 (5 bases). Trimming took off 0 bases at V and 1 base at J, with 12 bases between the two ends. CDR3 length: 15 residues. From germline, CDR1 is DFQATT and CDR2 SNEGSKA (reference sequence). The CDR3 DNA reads TGCAGTGCTAGAGATCTGGCAGGGCGGAACACTGAAGCTTTCTTT. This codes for CSARDLAGRNTEAFF.

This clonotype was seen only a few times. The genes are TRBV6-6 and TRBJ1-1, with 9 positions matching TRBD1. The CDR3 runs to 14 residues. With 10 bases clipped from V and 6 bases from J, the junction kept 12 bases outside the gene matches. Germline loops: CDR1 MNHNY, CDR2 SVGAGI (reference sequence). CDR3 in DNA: TGTGCCACCATGATTACCCGGGACAGGGCTGAAGCTTTCTTT. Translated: CATMITRDRAEAFF.

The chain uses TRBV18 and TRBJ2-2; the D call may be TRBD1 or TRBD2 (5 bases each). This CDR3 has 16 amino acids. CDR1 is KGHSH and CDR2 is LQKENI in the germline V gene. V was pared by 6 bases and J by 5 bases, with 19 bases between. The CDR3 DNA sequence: TGTGCCAGCTCGCACGCTATTGGGACGTCAACCGGGGAGCTGTTTTTT. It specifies CASSHAIGTSTGELFF.

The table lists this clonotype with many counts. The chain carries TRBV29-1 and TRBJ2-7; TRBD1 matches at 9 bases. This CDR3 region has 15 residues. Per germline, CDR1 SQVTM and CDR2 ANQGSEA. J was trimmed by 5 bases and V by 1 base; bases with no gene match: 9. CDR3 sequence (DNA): TGCAGCGTTGAAGGGACGACAGGGGGAGTTAACGAGCAGTACTTC. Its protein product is CSVEGTTGGVNEQYF.

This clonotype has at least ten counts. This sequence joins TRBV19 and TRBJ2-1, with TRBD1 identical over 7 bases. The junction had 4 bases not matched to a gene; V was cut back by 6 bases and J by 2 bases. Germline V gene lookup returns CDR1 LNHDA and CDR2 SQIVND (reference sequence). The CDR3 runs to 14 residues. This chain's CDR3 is CASSTGEAYNEQFF. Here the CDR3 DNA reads TGTGCCAGTAGCACAGGGGAAGCCTACAATGAGCAGTTCTTC.

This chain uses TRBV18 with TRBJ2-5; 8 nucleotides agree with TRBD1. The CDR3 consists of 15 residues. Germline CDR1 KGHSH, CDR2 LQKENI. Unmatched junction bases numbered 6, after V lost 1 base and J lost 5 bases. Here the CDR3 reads CASSPQSRGLETQYF. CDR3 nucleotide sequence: TGTGCCAGCTCACCACAGTCCAGGGGGCTGGAGACCCAGTACTTC.

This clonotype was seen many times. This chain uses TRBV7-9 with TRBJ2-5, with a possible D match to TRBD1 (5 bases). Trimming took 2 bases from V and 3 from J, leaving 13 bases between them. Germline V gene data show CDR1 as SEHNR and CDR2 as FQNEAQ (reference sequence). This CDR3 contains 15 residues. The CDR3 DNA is TGTGCCAGCAGCTTATGGATGGGCAGGGAAGAGACCCAGTACTTC. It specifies CASSLWMGREETQYF.

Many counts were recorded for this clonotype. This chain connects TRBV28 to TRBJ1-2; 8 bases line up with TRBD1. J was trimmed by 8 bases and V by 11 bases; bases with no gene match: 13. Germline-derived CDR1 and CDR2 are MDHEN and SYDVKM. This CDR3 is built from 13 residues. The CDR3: CALQGGDALGYTF. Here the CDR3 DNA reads TGTGCCCTACAGGGGGGGGACGCCTTGGGCTACACCTTC.

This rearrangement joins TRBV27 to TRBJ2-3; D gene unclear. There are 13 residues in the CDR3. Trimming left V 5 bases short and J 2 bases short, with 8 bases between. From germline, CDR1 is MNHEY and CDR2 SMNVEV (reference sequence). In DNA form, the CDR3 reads TGTGCCAGCAGTCACCCCCACACAGATACGCAGTATTTT. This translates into CASSHPHTDTQYF.

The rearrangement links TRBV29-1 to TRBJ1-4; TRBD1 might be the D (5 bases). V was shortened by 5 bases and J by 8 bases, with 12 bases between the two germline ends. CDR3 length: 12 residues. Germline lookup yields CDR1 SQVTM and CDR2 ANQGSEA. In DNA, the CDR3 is TGCAGCGTTAGGAGGGGTAAAGAAAAACTGTTTTTT. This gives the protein CSVRRGKEKLFF.

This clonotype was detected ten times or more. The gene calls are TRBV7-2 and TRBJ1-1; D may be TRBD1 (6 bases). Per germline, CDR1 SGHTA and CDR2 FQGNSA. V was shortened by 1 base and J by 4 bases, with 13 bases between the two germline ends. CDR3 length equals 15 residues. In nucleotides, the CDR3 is TGTGCCAGCAGCTTAGGACGGGGGGCGAGCACTGAAGCTTTCTTT. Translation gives CASSLGRGASTEAFF.

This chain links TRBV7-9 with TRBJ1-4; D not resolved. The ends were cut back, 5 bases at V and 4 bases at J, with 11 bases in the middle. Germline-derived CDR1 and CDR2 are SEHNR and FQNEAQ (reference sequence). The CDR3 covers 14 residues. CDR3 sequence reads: CASSLGRDNEKLFF. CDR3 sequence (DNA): TGTGCCAGCAGCCTAGGACGGGATAATGAAAAACTGTTTTTT.

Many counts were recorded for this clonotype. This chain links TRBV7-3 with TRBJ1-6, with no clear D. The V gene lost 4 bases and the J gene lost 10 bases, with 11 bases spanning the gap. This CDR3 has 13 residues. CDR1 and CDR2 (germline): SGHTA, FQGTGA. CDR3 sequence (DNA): TGTGCCAGCAGCTCAACAACCGGCTCACCCCTCCACTTT. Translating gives CASSSTTGSPLHF. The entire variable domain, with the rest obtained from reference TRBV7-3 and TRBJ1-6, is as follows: GAGVSQTPSNKVTEKGKYVELRCDPISGHTALYWYRQSLGQGPEFLIYFQGTGAADDSGLPNDRFFAVRPEGSVSTLKIQRTERGDSAVYLCASSSTTGSPLHFGNGTRLTVT.

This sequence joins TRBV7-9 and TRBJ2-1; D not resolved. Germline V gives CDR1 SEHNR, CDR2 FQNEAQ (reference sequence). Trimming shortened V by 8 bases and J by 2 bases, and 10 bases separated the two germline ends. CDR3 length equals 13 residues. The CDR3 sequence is CASSELTYNEQFF. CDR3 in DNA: TGTGCCAGCTCCGAATTGACCTACAATGAGCAGTTCTTC. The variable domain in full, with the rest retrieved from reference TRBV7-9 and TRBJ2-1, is DTGVSQNPRHKITKRGQNVTFRCDPISEHNRLYWYRQTLGQGPEFLTYFQNEAQLEKSRLLSDRFSAERPKGSFSTLEIQRTEQGDSAMYLCASSELTYNEQFFGPGTRLTVL.

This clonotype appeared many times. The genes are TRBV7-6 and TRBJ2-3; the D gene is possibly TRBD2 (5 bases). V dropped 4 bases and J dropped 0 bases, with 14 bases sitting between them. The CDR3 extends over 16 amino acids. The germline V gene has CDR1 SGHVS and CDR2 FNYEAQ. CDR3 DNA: TGTGCCAGCAGCTCGCGGGCCCCCGGGAGCACAGATACGCAGTATTTT. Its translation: CASSSRAPGSTDTQYF.

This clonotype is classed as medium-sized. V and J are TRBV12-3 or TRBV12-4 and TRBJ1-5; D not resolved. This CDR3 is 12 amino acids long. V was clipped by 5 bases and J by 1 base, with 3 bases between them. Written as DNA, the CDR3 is TGTGCCAGCAGTGACAGCAATCAGCCCCAGCATTTT. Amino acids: CASSDSNQPQHF.

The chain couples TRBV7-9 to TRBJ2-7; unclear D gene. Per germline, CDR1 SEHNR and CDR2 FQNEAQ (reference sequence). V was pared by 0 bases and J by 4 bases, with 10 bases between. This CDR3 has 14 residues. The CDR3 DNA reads TGTGCCAGCAGCTTAGCCGGTACGCCATACGAGCAGTACTTC. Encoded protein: CASSLAGTPYEQYF.

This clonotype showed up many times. The CDR3 coding sequence is TGTGCCAGCAGCCAAGATGGGGCAGGACCGTTACAAGAGACCCAGTACTTC. It translates to CASSQDGAGPLQETQYF. The J gene is TRBJ2-5, the V gene TRBV14; D may be TRBD1 (5 bases). V dropped 0 bases and J dropped 2 bases, with 16 bases sitting between them. The CDR3 loop spans 17 amino acids. The germline V gene encodes CDR1 SGHDN and CDR2 FVKESK.

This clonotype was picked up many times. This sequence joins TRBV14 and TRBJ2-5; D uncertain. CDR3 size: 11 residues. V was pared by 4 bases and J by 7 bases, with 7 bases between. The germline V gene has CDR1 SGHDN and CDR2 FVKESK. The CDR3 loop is CASSRLGTQYF. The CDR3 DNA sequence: TGTGCCAGCAGCCGATTAGGGACCCAGTACTTC.